Sequencing of this T cell receptor beta chain was carried out in a study of vaccination effects on CD4 cells after COVID-19. For this clone: What it binds is not known.

Per germline, CDR1 LGHNT and CDR2 FRNRAP. With V trimmed by 2 bases and J by 3 bases, 10 bases remained unmatched. The CDR3 covers 17 residues. Under the ViraFEST assay, PBMC were stimulated with viral peptide pools so that antigen-specific CD4+ T cells expanded. Sequencing was performed afterwards. The culture ran for roughly ten days before CD4+ T cells were isolated. Two doses of either BNT162b2 or mRNA-1273 were given to each participant. Libraries were prepared by immunoSEQ multiplex PCR; TCRdb keeps only in-frame clonotypes and omits some of them. The sample contains some 22,000 clones, roughly 80% of which appear only once.

The V call is TRBV12-5, the J call TRBJ2-5; 9 nucleotides agree with TRBD1. The receptor was isolated from a human donor who received a COVID-19 vaccine. The sample consisted of CD4+ T cells from PBMCs cultured with SARS-CoV-2 spike peptides, taken after COVID-19 vaccination. The CDR3 region has the DNA TGTGCTAGTGGTTTGAAGATAGTAGGACAGGGGAAAGAGACCCAGTACTTC. This encodes CASGLKIVGQGKETQYF.